The 7 T cell receptor beta chains given below trace back to one sample, sequenced in a study of blood T cell repertoires in COVID-19. TCRdb's table, derived via immunoSEQ multiplex PCR, lists solely in-frame clones and lacks some. The sample has about 220,000 clones; less than 90% are singletons. Sequenced input: peripheral blood. The source is a woman aged 60 to 75 who had recovered from COVID-19.

The rearrangement uses TRBV5-4 and TRBJ1-1, with D unclear. The germline gives CDR1 SGHNT, CDR2 YYREEE (reference sequence). Between the trimmed V and J ends, which lost 0 bases and 0 bases, there was a span of 3 bases. The CDR3 is made up of 13 amino acids. The CDR3 bases are TGTGCCAGCAGCTTGGAGCTGAACACTGAAGCTTTCTTT. Translation gives CASSLELNTEAFF.

This clone was detected only a few times. CDR3 nucleotides: TGTGCCAGCAGCTTAGGAGGTACTGGGGCCAACGTCCTGACTTTC. Translated, it gives CASSLGGTGANVLTF. V and J are TRBV7-9 and TRBJ2-6; D ambiguous. This CDR3 spans 15 amino acids. CDR1 SEHNR and CDR2 FQNEAQ come from the germline V gene (reference sequence). V shed 1 base and J shed 2 bases, with 6 bases lying between them. Complete variable domain (other parts from reference TRBV7-9 and TRBJ2-6): DTGVSQNPRHKITKRGQNVTFRCDPISEHNRLYWYRQTLGQGPEFLTYFQNEAQLEKSRLLSDRFSAERPKGSFSTLEIQRTEQGDSAMYLCASSLGGTGANVLTFGAGSRLTVL.

The chain combines TRBV9 with TRBJ2-1; D call uncertain. Trimming removed 5 bases from V and 0 bases from J, with 9 bases in between. This CDR3 contains 14 residues. CDR1 is SGDLS, CDR2 YYNGEE, per germline. CDR3 coding DNA: TGTGCCAGCAGGCGGCTGAGCTCCTACAATGAGCAGTTCTTC. This encodes CASRRLSSYNEQFF.

This clone came up many times. The gene calls are TRBV23-1 and TRBJ1-5; D is unclear. TRBV23-1 is treated as an ORF (open reading frame) with a function not yet certain. The CDR3 has 15 residues. V was shortened by 0 bases and J by 3 bases, with 9 bases between the two germline ends. This chain's CDR3 is CASSQSSGNNQPQHF. DNA for the CDR3: TGCGCCAGCAGTCAATCGTCGGGGAACAATCAGCCCCAGCATTTT.

This clone was seen only a few times. This chain joins TRBV2 and TRBJ2-7; D perhaps matches TRBD1 (6 bases). The V end lost 6 bases, the J end lost 0 bases, and 15 bases lay between the germline ends. This CDR3 comprises 15 residues. From germline, CDR1 is SNHLY and CDR2 FYNNEI. DNA for the CDR3: TGTGCCAGCAGAGGCAGGGGTTCGTACTCCTACGAGCAGTACTTC. Protein product: CASRGRGSYSYEQYF.

J is TRBJ1-1 and V is TRBV5-4; D gene ambiguous. CDR1 is SGHNT, CDR2 YYREEE, per germline (reference sequence). Trimming removed 1 base at V and 6 bases at J, with 10 bases between. CDR3 length equals 13 residues. DNA of the CDR3: TGTGCCAGCAGCTTGCAGGTCTCGCCTGAAGCTTTCTTT. Amino acids: CASSLQVSPEAFF. Full variable domain (remainder filled in from reference TRBV5-4 and TRBJ1-1): ETGVTQSPTHLIKTRGQQVTLRCSSQSGHNTVSWYQQALGQGPQFIFQYYREEENGRGNFPPRFSGLQFPNYSSELNVNALELDDSALYLCASSLQVSPEAFFGQGTRLTVV.

Concerning this clone itself: Other DNA sequences within the sample encode an identical CDR3. The V gene is TRBV9, the J gene TRBJ2-1; 10 nucleotides agree with TRBD2. Germline assignment: CDR1 SGDLS and CDR2 YYNGEE. The CDR3 length is 17 residues. The V and J ends lost 4 bases and 5 bases, in that order; junction bases with no gene match: 12. The CDR3 DNA is TGTGCCAGCAGCCCTCACTCTGGGCTAGCGGGGGACAATGAGCAGTTCTTC. The encoded protein is CASSPHSGLAGDNEQFF.